Sequencing of this TCR beta chain was carried out in a study of blood T cell repertoires in COVID-19. The CDR3 totals 16 residues. The germline V gene encodes CDR1 SNHLY and CDR2 FYNNEI. The V gene end was trimmed by 4 bases and the J gene end by 4 bases; junction bases not matched to a gene: 11. Data came from immunoSEQ multiplex PCR; TCRdb stores just in-frame clones and leaves some out. The repertoire holds 70,000 to 95,000 clones, with roughly 89% as singletons. The chain combines TRBV2 with TRBJ2-7; 9 nucleotides agree with TRBD1. This clonotype originated in a man between 65 and 79 years old with active or convalescent COVID-19. The sequenced material came from peripheral blood. CDR3 nucleotides: TGTGCCAGCAGTGTCGGTCTTGGGACAGGGTGGTACGAGCAGTACTTC. It yields the protein CASSVGLGTGWYEQYF.